The 11 T cell receptor beta chains below come from one sample, sequenced in a study of naive and memory T cell subsets. Points from the study as a whole: Especially in CD8 cells, naive repertoires contained a few larger clonotypes, possibly CD45RA-re-expressing memory cells.

Two oligonucleotides, mixed equimolar, formed the beta constant-region primer covering TRBC1 and TRBC2. Four rounds of PCR amplified the ligated cDNA using nested alpha and beta constant-region primers plus SP2. TCRdb re-called the UMI-ligation and nested PCR reads with MiXCR, one entry per CDR3 protein. Among about 90,000 distinct CDR3 sequences listed, approximately 11% were seen once. Their antigens remain unidentified. Material: naive CD4+ T cells from blood. The source of these receptors is a human donor in good health.

The chain is built from TRBV6-2 or TRBV6-3 and TRBJ1-2, with 8 positions matching TRBD1. Per germline, CDR1 MNHEY and CDR2 SVGEGT. This CDR3 is 12 amino acids long. The ends lost 6 bases at V and 6 bases at J; junction bases unmatched: 3. CDR3 in amino acids: CASRQGADGYTF. The DNA for the CDR3 is TGTGCCAGCAGGCAGGGGGCCGATGGCTACACCTTC.

The V call is TRBV20-1, the J call TRBJ1-4; 7 bases line up with TRBD1. The J segment lost 5 bases and the V segment lost 1 base, leaving 7 bases of the junction unmatched. This CDR3 spans 15 amino acids. Germline V gene sequence: CDR1 DFQATT, CDR2 SNEGSKA (reference sequence). The CDR3 is CSARANRGKNEKLFF. CDR3 nucleotides: TGCAGTGCTAGAGCAAACAGGGGAAAGAATGAAAAACTGTTTTTT.

There are a few counts of this clonotype. The chain uses TRBV29-1 and TRBJ1-1; D is ambiguous. V shed 6 bases and J shed 0 bases, with 14 bases lying between them. CDR3 length: 14 amino acids. Germline V gives CDR1 SQVTM, CDR2 ANQGSEA. CDR3 sequence reads: CSVRALFMNTEAFF. In DNA, the CDR3 is TGCAGCGTAAGAGCTCTGTTCATGAACACTGAAGCTTTCTTT.

The chain combines TRBV6-5 with TRBJ1-4; D unclear. The CDR3 is 14 amino acids. Germline CDR1 is MNHEY and CDR2 is SVGAGI. V was clipped by 0 bases and J by 8 bases, with 10 bases between them. The CDR3 nucleotides read TGTGCCAGCAGTTACTCGAGATCGGGAGAAAAACTGTTTTTT. This sequence encodes CASSYSRSGEKLFF.

This clonotype came up many times. This rearrangement joins TRBV7-2 to TRBJ2-1; 8 positions match TRBD2. V trimming: 7 bases; J trimming: 3 bases; junction bases outside the gene matches: 8. CDR1 and CDR2 from the germline V gene are SGHTA and FQGNSA. The CDR3 covers 15 residues. CDR3 sequence (DNA): TGTGCCAGCAAGACTCGACTAGCGAACTACAATGAGCAGTTCTTC. Protein sequence: CASKTRLANYNEQFF.

This clonotype appeared many times. The rearrangement links TRBV5-1 to TRBJ2-7, with 12 bases identical to TRBD2. The trim removed 4 bases at V and 3 bases at J, leaving 5 bases unmatched. The V gene's germline CDR1 is SGHRS and CDR2 YFSETQ. This CDR3 comprises 15 residues. This chain's CDR3 is CASSAGTSGLYEQYF. CDR3 sequence (DNA): TGCGCCAGCAGCGCCGGGACTAGCGGGCTCTACGAGCAGTACTTC.

In this sample, this clonotype turned up a few times. V gene TRBV9 combines with J gene TRBJ2-2; TRBD2 might be the D (6 bases). V lost 4 bases, J lost 0 bases, and 10 bases lay in between. Germline values: CDR1 SGDLS, CDR2 YYNGEE. The CDR3 has 15 residues. The CDR3 region is CASSRLGTNTGELFF. The CDR3 region has the DNA TGTGCCAGCAGCCGACTAGGGACGAACACCGGGGAGCTGTTTTTT.

This clonotype was observed a few times. V usage is TRBV29-1 and J usage is TRBJ2-3; no clear D gene. V shed 4 bases and J shed 0 bases, with 14 bases lying between them. The CDR3 extends over 15 amino acids. The germline CDR1 and CDR2 sequences are SQVTM and ANQGSEA. In nucleotides, the CDR3 is TGCAGCGTTGTGTCACCATTAACTAGCACAGATACGCAGTATTTT. The encoded protein is CSVVSPLTSTDTQYF.

This clonotype was found many times. The V and J genes are TRBV24-1 and TRBJ1-2; D perhaps matches TRBD1 (5 bases). The V end was cut by 5 bases, the J end by 5 bases, with 14 bases between. The CDR3 length is 14 residues. The germline gives CDR1 KGHDR, CDR2 SFDVKD. The CDR3 nucleotides read TGTGCCACCAGTGCCCGGGACCACGGGTATGGCTACACCTTC. This translates into CATSARDHGYGYTF.

In its sample, this clonotype was seen a few times. The J gene is TRBJ2-2, the V gene TRBV7-3; 7 bases fit TRBD1. The CDR3 spans 15 residues. Germline V gives CDR1 SGHTA, CDR2 FQGTGA. The V segment lost 2 bases and the J segment 4 bases; nucleotides outside the gene matches: 4. As DNA, the CDR3 is TGTGCCAGCAGCTTAGAGACAGGGAGCACCGGGGAGCTGTTTTTT. Protein: CASSLETGSTGELFF.

The chain employs TRBV24-1 and TRBJ2-1; 13 bases are a match to TRBD2. The trim removed 1 base at V and 9 bases at J, leaving 8 bases unmatched. Per the germline V gene, CDR1 is KGHDR and CDR2 is SFDVKD. The CDR3 is 17 residues long. The chain's CDR3 is CATSDFGLAGVSGEQFF. The CDR3 nucleotides read TGTGCCACCAGTGATTTCGGACTAGCGGGAGTTTCGGGTGAGCAGTTCTTC.